The 29 T cell receptor beta chains below all came from one sample that was sequenced in a study of cytomegalovirus exposure and HLA in healthy donors. Libraries were prepared by immunoSEQ multiplex PCR; TCRdb keeps only in-frame clonotypes and omits some of them. In the table there are more than 110,000 clones, roughly 88% of which are singletons. The sample consisted of PBMCs. These receptors were taken from a woman under 30 in good health and CMV-seropositive.

The chain combines TRBV11-3 with TRBJ2-1; no clear D. This CDR3 is 14 amino acids long. Per germline, CDR1 SGHNT and CDR2 YENEEA. Trimming took 4 bases from V and 0 from J, leaving 7 bases between them. The CDR3 bases are TGTGCCAGCAGCTCTGGTAGCTCCTACAATGAGCAGTTCTTC. It is translated as CASSSGSSYNEQFF.

The rearrangement uses TRBV28 and TRBJ1-1; D is unclear. The CDR3 has 12 amino acids. Germline CDR1 reads MDHEN; CDR2 reads SYDVKM. The V gene lost 3 bases and the J gene lost 5 bases, with 7 bases spanning the gap. CDR3 in amino acids: CASSFQVTEAFF. The CDR3 DNA sequence: TGTGCCAGCAGTTTTCAGGTTACTGAAGCTTTCTTT.

This sequence joins TRBV18 and TRBJ2-7; tentatively, D is TRBD2 (6 bases). CDR3 length equals 14 residues. Germline V gives CDR1 KGHSH, CDR2 LQKENI. Deletions cut 6 bases from V and 3 bases from J, with 15 bases between. CDR3 region: CASSKTGSNYEQYF. The DNA for the CDR3 is TGTGCCAGCTCGAAGACCGGGAGTAACTACGAGCAGTACTTC.

This clone has a handful of counts. The J gene is TRBJ1-6, the V gene TRBV28; 8 nucleotides line up with TRBD1. V lost 7 bases, J lost 7 bases, and 6 bases stayed unmatched. Germline CDR1 MDHEN, CDR2 SYDVKM. The CDR3 consists of 14 residues. The CDR3 bases are TGTGCCAGCAACCCAGGGGGCGTAAATTCACCCCTCCACTTT. Its translation is CASNPGGVNSPLHF.

This CDR3 reads CASSLGRGLNQPQHF. The CDR3 nucleotides are TGTGCCAGCAGCTTGGGCAGGGGTCTCAATCAGCCCCAGCATTTT. This chain joins TRBV5-6 and TRBJ1-5; D possibly corresponds to TRBD1 (6 bases). The CDR3 length is 15 residues. Germline assignment: CDR1 SGHDT and CDR2 YYEEEE. V was shortened by 0 bases and J by 3 bases, with 10 bases between the two germline ends.

The rearrangement uses TRBV10-3 and TRBJ2-7; possibly TRBD2 for D (6 bases). V shed 5 bases and J shed 2 bases, with 13 bases lying between them. This CDR3 comprises 14 residues. Germline CDR1 ENHRY, CDR2 SYGVKD. The CDR3 region is CAISTRDSPYEQYF. DNA of the CDR3: TGTGCCATCAGTACTCGGGACTCGCCCTACGAGCAGTACTTC.

The chain is built from TRBV2 and TRBJ1-5; 8 bases are shared with TRBD1. Losses at the gene ends were 10 bases for V and 4 bases for J; bases not matched to a gene: 6. Germline values: CDR1 SNHLY, CDR2 FYNNEI. The CDR3 runs 13 residues. The CDR3 DNA reads as TGTGCCACCGGAGACAGGGGAAATCAGCCCCAGCATTTT. It yields the protein CATGDRGNQPQHF.

The chain employs TRBV11-2 and TRBJ1-2; 9 bases line up with TRBD1. The CDR3 covers 14 residues. Unmatched junction bases numbered 4, after V lost 4 bases and J lost 4 bases. Looked up from germline, CDR1 is SGHAT and CDR2 is FQNNGV. CDR3 in DNA: TGTGCCAGCAGCTCCGGGACAGGGAGCTATGGCTACACCTTC. Protein sequence: CASSSGTGSYGYTF.

The rearrangement joins TRBV7-2 to TRBJ2-1, with D tentatively TRBD1 (6 bases). This CDR3 has 13 amino acids. The germline gives CDR1 SGHTA, CDR2 FQGNSA. Trimming pared 1 base from V and 7 bases from J, leaving 8 bases between. CDR3 residues: CASSLGTANEQFF. CDR3 DNA: TGTGCCAGCAGCTTAGGGACAGCTAATGAGCAGTTCTTC.

The rearrangement links TRBV6-1 to TRBJ2-1; the D gene is possibly TRBD1 (6 bases). The ends were cut back, 5 bases at V and 4 bases at J, with 12 bases in the middle. Germline loops: CDR1 MNHNS, CDR2 SASEGT. CDR3 size: 14 residues. The CDR3 bases are TGTGCCAGCAGTCCTCAGGACAGTTACAATGAGCAGTTCTTC. It encodes CASSPQDSYNEQFF.

CDR3 sequence: CASSPSAVGEGYTF. The CDR3 DNA reads TGTGCCAGCTCACCATCCGCCGTTGGGGAGGGCTACACCTTC. This chain connects TRBV18 to TRBJ1-2; D is unclear. With 2 bases removed from V and 8 bases from J, the gap between germline ends came to 15 bases. The CDR3 length is 14 residues. Per germline, CDR1 KGHSH and CDR2 LQKENI.

The rearrangement links TRBV10-1 to TRBJ2-2, with D perhaps TRBD1 (6 bases). The germline gives CDR1 WNHNN, CDR2 SYGVQD (reference sequence). Trimming left V 2 bases short and J 0 bases short, with 13 bases between. The CDR3 contains 17 residues. CDR3 sequence (DNA): TGCGCCAGCAGTGAGGTAACTGGGACATCGAACACCGGGGAGCTGTTTTTT. Amino acids: CASSEVTGTSNTGELFF.

This chain uses TRBV5-1 with TRBJ2-2; D is unclear. V lost 3 bases, J lost 1 base, and 4 bases lay in between. In germline, CDR1 is SGHRS, CDR2 YFSETQ. The CDR3 sequence is 13 residues long. Written as DNA, the CDR3 is TGCGCCAGCAGCTCGGGGAACACCGGGGAGCTGTTTTTT. Its translation: CASSSGNTGELFF.

The chain recombines TRBV28 with TRBJ2-7; TRBD2 aligns across 14 bases. This CDR3 comprises 19 residues. Germline trimming cut 3 bases from V and 5 bases from J; bases unmatched to any gene: 15. Germline CDR1 and CDR2: MDHEN and SYDVKM. CDR3 sequence: CASSFSTSGRALVWDEQYF. As DNA, the CDR3 is TGTGCCAGCAGTTTTTCGACTAGCGGGAGGGCCCTTGTCTGGGACGAGCAGTACTTC.

The V call is TRBV7-2, the J call TRBJ1-6; D is unresolved. This CDR3 is built from 14 residues. Between the trimmed V and J ends, which lost 1 base and 7 bases, there was a span of 8 bases. From germline, CDR1 is SGHTA and CDR2 FQGNSA. CDR3: CASSLGWLNSPLHF. The CDR3 DNA follows: TGTGCCAGCAGCTTAGGTTGGCTGAATTCACCCCTCCACTTT.

The chain employs TRBV7-3 and TRBJ2-7; maybe TRBD1 (5 bases). This CDR3 is 15 amino acids long. Germline CDR1 SGHTA, CDR2 FQGTGA. Deletions cut 7 bases from V and 6 bases from J, with 22 bases between. The CDR3 sequence is CASNESQGEMSEQYF. DNA of the CDR3: TGTGCCAGCAACGAATCCCAGGGTGAGATGAGCGAGCAGTACTTC.

The rearrangement links TRBV6-1 to TRBJ2-1; D possibly corresponds to TRBD1 (6 bases). Germline V gives CDR1 MNHNS, CDR2 SASEGT. The V and J ends lost 0 bases and 4 bases respectively, with 10 bases between them. The CDR3 consists of 15 residues. Written as DNA, the CDR3 is TGTGCCAGCAGTGAAGCTTGGGGACATTACAATGAGCAGTTCTTC. This gives the protein CASSEAWGHYNEQFF.

This chain joins TRBV30 and TRBJ1-1, with D hard to call. The germline gives CDR1 GTSNPN, CDR2 SVGIG (reference sequence). CDR3 length: 11 amino acids. With 3 bases removed from V and 3 bases from J, the gap between germline ends came to 5 bases. The CDR3 coding sequence is TGTGCCTGGAGCCTCGACACTGAAGCTTTCTTT. Its translation: CAWSLDTEAFF.

The J gene is TRBJ2-5, the V gene TRBV19, with D unclear. Germline V lookup: CDR1 LNHDA, CDR2 SQIVND (reference sequence). The CDR3 runs 15 residues. V dropped 2 bases and J dropped 1 base, with 11 bases sitting between them. The CDR3 sequence is CASSIRRLGQETQYF. Written as DNA, the CDR3 is TGTGCCAGTAGTATAAGGCGGCTAGGCCAAGAGACCCAGTACTTC.

For the CDR3, the DNA is TGTGCCAGCAGCGTAAGGGGACTAGCCACAGATACGCAGTATTTT. Translated: CASSVRGLATDTQYF. J is TRBJ2-3 and V is TRBV9; 9 nucleotides match TRBD2. The CDR3 spans 15 residues. Germline CDR1 and CDR2: SGDLS and YYNGEE. Unmatched junction bases numbered 2, after V lost 1 base and J lost 2 bases.

The chain links TRBV30 to TRBJ1-6; tentatively, D is TRBD1 (6 bases). V lost 4 bases, J lost 3 bases, and 16 bases lay in between. The CDR3 length is 16 residues. Germline V lookup: CDR1 GTSNPN, CDR2 SVGIG (reference sequence). This CDR3 is CAWTRRVDSYNSPLHF. The CDR3 DNA follows: TGTGCCTGGACTCGAAGAGTGGACAGCTATAATTCACCCCTCCACTTT.

The chain recombines TRBV28 with TRBJ2-7; D may be TRBD1 (6 bases). The CDR3 spans 13 residues. Germline values: CDR1 MDHEN, CDR2 SYDVKM. Deletions cut 7 bases from V and 0 bases from J, with 10 bases between. The CDR3 region has the DNA TGTGCCAGCAACTACAGGGCCTCCTACGAGCAGTACTTC. This encodes CASNYRASYEQYF.

This chain joins TRBV9 and TRBJ1-4, with TRBD1 matching 8 bases. Germline V gene lookup returns CDR1 SGDLS and CDR2 YYNGEE. Trimming removed 3 bases from V and 5 bases from J; junction bases left unmatched: 6. This CDR3 is built from 15 residues. The CDR3 here is CASSALTGGNEKLFF. CDR3 coding DNA: TGTGCCAGCAGCGCCCTAACAGGGGGGAATGAAAAACTGTTTTTT.

This clone has only a few counts. The rearrangement uses TRBV19 and TRBJ1-5; D remains unclear. V lost 2 bases to trimming and J lost 0 bases, with 14 bases between them. Germline-derived CDR1 and CDR2 are LNHDA and SQIVND (reference sequence). The CDR3 loop spans 17 amino acids. The CDR3 nucleotides are TGTGCCAGTAGTATACGGCGACAACCGTATAGCAATCAGCCCCAGCATTTT. Translation: CASSIRRQPYSNQPQHF.

The count of this clone is one. The rearrangement joins TRBV4-3 to TRBJ1-3, with D unresolved. CDR3 length: 14 amino acids. Germline CDR1 and CDR2: LGHNA and YSLEER. V lost 1 base and J lost 8, with 12 bases in between. The CDR3 loop is CASSQGSGSYTIYF. CDR3 DNA: TGCGCCAGCAGCCAAGGAAGTGGCAGTTACACCATATATTTT.

The rearrangement links TRBV28 to TRBJ2-5, with a possible D match to TRBD1 (6 bases). This CDR3 contains 13 residues. Germline CDR1 is MDHEN and CDR2 is SYDVKM. V shed 6 bases and J shed 5 bases, with 13 bases lying between them. CDR3 sequence (DNA): TGTGCCAGCAGCCGAACAGGGCTGGAGACCCAGTACTTC. Its protein is CASSRTGLETQYF.

The genes are TRBV30 and TRBJ1-1; D unresolved. Per the germline V gene, CDR1 is GTSNPN and CDR2 is SVGIG (reference sequence). V was pared by 2 bases and J by 4 bases, with 8 bases between. The CDR3 length is 12 residues. This CDR3 is CAWSWEGTEAFF. Written as DNA, the CDR3 is TGTGCCTGGAGTTGGGAGGGCACTGAAGCTTTCTTT.

The chain combines TRBV28 with TRBJ1-5; D not resolved. The CDR3 extends over 14 amino acids. Germline V lookup: CDR1 MDHEN, CDR2 SYDVKM. Trimming removed 5 bases at V and 1 base at J, with 9 bases between. CDR3 loop: CASSPPQSNQPQHF. The CDR3 bases are TGTGCCAGCAGTCCGCCACAGAGCAATCAGCCCCAGCATTTT.

The chain couples TRBV2 to TRBJ2-3, with 7 bases fitting TRBD2. The germline V gene encodes CDR1 SNHLY and CDR2 FYNNEI. The V gene end was trimmed by 8 bases and the J gene end by 1 base; junction bases not matched to a gene: 6. The CDR3 extends over 14 amino acids. The CDR3 is CASGASGRTDTQYF. In DNA form, the CDR3 reads TGTGCCAGCGGGGCTAGCGGACGCACAGATACGCAGTATTTT. The entire variable domain, with the rest obtained from reference TRBV2 and TRBJ2-3, is as follows: EPEVTQTPSHQVTQMGQEVILRCVPISNHLYFYWYRQILGQKVEFLVSFYNNEISEKSEIFDDQFSVERPDGSNFTLKIRSTKLEDSAMYFCASGASGRTDTQYFGPGTRLTVL.